These 3 T cell receptor beta chains were sequenced from one sample in a study of blood T cell repertoires in COVID-19. The protocol was immunoSEQ multiplex PCR, while the TCRdb copy is restricted to in-frame clones and leaves out a portion. The table records some 51,000 clones, roughly 90% of them present only once. The sequencing sample was made of peripheral blood. All receptors come from a man in his sixties with acute or convalescent COVID-19.

This chain joins TRBV19 and TRBJ1-1; D ambiguous. The germline gives CDR1 LNHDA, CDR2 SQIVND (reference sequence). The CDR3 loop spans 13 amino acids. V was pared by 0 bases and J by 2 bases, with 4 bases between. CDR3 amino acids: CASSIDLNTEAFF. The CDR3 coding sequence is TGTGCCAGTAGTATAGACCTAAACACTGAAGCTTTCTTT.

The chain is built from TRBV2 and TRBJ2-5; D is ambiguous. The CDR3 totals 14 residues. In germline, CDR1 is SNHLY, CDR2 FYNNEI. Trimming cost V 6 bases and J 2 bases, with 13 bases left between them. The CDR3 spells CASRLPTGQETQYF. In DNA, the CDR3 is TGTGCCAGCAGGCTCCCGACTGGTCAAGAGACCCAGTACTTC.

This clone was detected once. The chain recombines TRBV7-3 with TRBJ2-3; 9 nucleotides match TRBD2. Germline V gives CDR1 SGHTA, CDR2 FQGTGA. The CDR3 has 16 residues. The ends lost 0 bases at V and 6 bases at J; junction bases unmatched: 7. The CDR3 protein is CASSLTSGGNTDTQYF. The CDR3 DNA is TGTGCCAGCAGCTTAACTAGCGGGGGAAACACCGATACGCAGTATTTT.